Following are 10 T cell receptor beta chains from one sample sequenced in a study of blood T cell repertoires in COVID-19. Repertoires were generated with immunoSEQ multiplex PCR, while TCRdb's copy carries only in-frame clones and drops some. Here the sample spans about 14,000 clones, 60% to 75% being singletons. The sample was peripheral blood. These receptors all stem from a man aged 70 or older with acute or convalescent COVID-19.

The chain recombines TRBV10-1 with TRBJ1-2; the D is unclear. The CDR3 spans 14 residues. V gave up 6 bases and J gave up 6 bases, with 17 bases separating them. Germline V gene lookup returns CDR1 WNHNN and CDR2 SYGVQD (reference sequence). CDR3 in DNA: TGCGCCAGCAGCGAATCGCTGGCACCCGATGGCTACACCTTC. It yields the protein CASSESLAPDGYTF.

V and J are TRBV11-1 and TRBJ2-1; maybe TRBD2 (6 bases). V shed 4 bases and J shed 4 bases, with 17 bases lying between them. Per the germline V gene, CDR1 is SGHAT and CDR2 is FQDESV (reference sequence). The CDR3 is 16 residues long. CDR3 nucleotides: TGTGCCAGCAGCTACCGAGTAGCGGCCTCATACAATGAGCAGTTCTTC. Amino acids: CASSYRVAASYNEQFF.

V usage is TRBV3-1 (or the pseudogene TRBV3-2) and J usage is TRBJ2-2, with 8 bases fitting TRBD2. The germline gives CDR1 LGHDT, CDR2 YNNKEL (reference sequence). This CDR3 spans 17 amino acids. V shed 0 bases, J shed 1 base, and the junction held 4 bases outside the gene matches. The CDR3 protein is CASSQDLSGGNTGELFF. Written as DNA, the CDR3 is TGTGCCAGCAGCCAAGATCTCAGCGGGGGGAACACCGGGGAGCTGTTTTTT.

The CDR3: CATCSPGQNTEAFF. In DNA form, the CDR3 reads TGTGCCACCTGTTCTCCAGGCCAAAACACTGAAGCTTTCTTT. The chain uses TRBV28 and TRBJ1-1; D gene uncertain. Germline CDR1 reads MDHEN; CDR2 reads SYDVKM. The length of the CDR3 is 14 residues. Trimming took off 10 bases at V and 2 bases at J, with 17 bases between the two ends.

By proportion, this clone is medium-sized (0.01 to 0.1%). The chain uses TRBV4-1 and TRBJ1-2; D not certain. Deletions cut 1 base from V and 3 bases from J, with 9 bases between. CDR3 length equals 14 residues. CDR1 MGHRA and CDR2 YSYEKL come from the germline V gene. The CDR3 sequence is CASSQVSTDYGYTF. The CDR3 region has the DNA TGCGCCAGCAGCCAAGTCTCGACTGACTATGGCTACACCTTC.

Sample share makes this clone medium-sized. The chain recombines TRBV6-5 with TRBJ1-3, with 7 bases fitting TRBD1. The CDR3 runs 12 residues. Germline assignment: CDR1 MNHEY and CDR2 SVGAGI. V dropped 10 bases and J dropped 4; count of bases not matched to a gene: 4. For the CDR3, the DNA is TGTGCCACCAGGACAGGCGGAAACACCATATATTTT. This codes for CATRTGGNTIYF.

This clone has just one count. V gene TRBV2 combines with J gene TRBJ1-2; no firm D call. The CDR3 runs 11 residues. Between the trimmed V and J ends, which lost 7 bases and 8 bases, there was a span of 11 bases. Looked up from germline, CDR1 is SNHLY and CDR2 is FYNNEI. The CDR3 is CASMSEGGYTF. CDR3 bases: TGTGCCAGCATGAGTGAGGGAGGCTACACCTTC.

This clone came up a few times. The chain joins TRBV9 to TRBJ2-3; a weak D match, TRBD2 (6 bases). The CDR3 extends over 17 amino acids. Germline CDR1 reads SGDLS; CDR2 reads YYNGEE. The V gene lost 3 bases and the J gene lost 2 bases, with 19 bases spanning the gap. This CDR3 is CASSETPSSELTDTQYF. In DNA form, the CDR3 reads TGTGCCAGCAGCGAGACCCCTTCTAGCGAGCTCACAGATACGCAGTATTTT.

The chain carries TRBV28 and TRBJ1-1; D is unresolved. Trimming took 3 bases from V and 8 from J, leaving 7 bases between them. CDR3 length equals 11 residues. CDR1 is MDHEN and CDR2 is SYDVKM in the germline V gene. Here the CDR3 DNA reads TGTGCCAGCAGTTTCACGGGGGAAGCTTTCTTT. This codes for CASSFTGEAFF.

DNA of the CDR3: TGTGCCAGCAGTCACAGACCGAACACCGGGGAGCTGTTTTTT. It encodes CASSHRPNTGELFF. The V gene is TRBV6-5, the J gene TRBJ2-2, with D hard to call. V lost 5 bases and J lost 0, with 7 bases in between. The CDR3 is 14 amino acids. The germline gives CDR1 MNHEY, CDR2 SVGAGI.